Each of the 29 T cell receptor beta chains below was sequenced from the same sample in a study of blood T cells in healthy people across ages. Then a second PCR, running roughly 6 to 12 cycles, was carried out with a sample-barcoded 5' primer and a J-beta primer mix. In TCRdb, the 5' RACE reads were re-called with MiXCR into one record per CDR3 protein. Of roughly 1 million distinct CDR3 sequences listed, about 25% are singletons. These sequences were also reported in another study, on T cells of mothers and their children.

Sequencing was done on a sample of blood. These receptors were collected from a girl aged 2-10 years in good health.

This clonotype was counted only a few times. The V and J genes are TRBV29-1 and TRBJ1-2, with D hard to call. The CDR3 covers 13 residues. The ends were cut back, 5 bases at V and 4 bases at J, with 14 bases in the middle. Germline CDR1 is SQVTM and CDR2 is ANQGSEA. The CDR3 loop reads CSVLTDSFYGYTF. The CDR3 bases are TGCAGCGTTCTAACAGACTCCTTCTATGGCTACACCTTC.

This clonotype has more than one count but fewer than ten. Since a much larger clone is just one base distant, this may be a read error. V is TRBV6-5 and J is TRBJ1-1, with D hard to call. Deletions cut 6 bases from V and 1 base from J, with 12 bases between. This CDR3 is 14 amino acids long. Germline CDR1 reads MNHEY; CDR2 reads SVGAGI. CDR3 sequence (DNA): TGTGCCAGCAGCCCAGACATTCGGAACACTGAAGCTTTCTTT. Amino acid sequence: CASSPDIRNTEAFF.

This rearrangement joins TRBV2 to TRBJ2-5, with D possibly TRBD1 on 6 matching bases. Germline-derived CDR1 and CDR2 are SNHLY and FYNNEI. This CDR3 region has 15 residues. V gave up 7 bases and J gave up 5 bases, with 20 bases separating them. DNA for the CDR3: TGTGCCAGCACCCCTGGGGCAGGGGTCAGGGAGACCCAGTACTTC. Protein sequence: CASTPGAGVRETQYF.

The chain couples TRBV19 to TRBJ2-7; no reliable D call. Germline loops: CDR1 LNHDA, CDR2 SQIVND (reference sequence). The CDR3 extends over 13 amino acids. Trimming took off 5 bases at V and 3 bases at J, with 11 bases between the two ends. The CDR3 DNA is TGTGCCAGTAGTTTCCGGAATGACTACGAGCAGTACTTC. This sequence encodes CASSFRNDYEQYF.

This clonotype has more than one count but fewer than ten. The CDR3 here is CASEGAGELFF. CDR3 coding DNA: TGTGCCAGCGAGGGGGCCGGGGAGCTGTTTTTT. V and J are TRBV7-9 and TRBJ2-2, with D maybe TRBD1 (6 bases). The CDR3 covers 11 residues. The germline V gene has CDR1 SEHNR and CDR2 FQNEAQ (reference sequence). Trimming stripped 8 bases from V and 6 bases from J, with 7 bases between.

As DNA, the CDR3 is TGTGCCAGCAGCTTCTCAGGGGACGGCAATCAGCCCCAGCATTTT. This encodes CASSFSGDGNQPQHF. The chain joins TRBV5-5 to TRBJ1-5, with a tentative D call TRBD1 (6 bases). This CDR3 contains 15 residues. The germline V gene encodes CDR1 SGHKS and CDR2 YYEKEE (reference sequence). The germline V and J ends were trimmed by 2 bases and 2 bases, with 11 bases remaining between them. Variable domain in full (rest from reference TRBV5-5 and TRBJ1-5): DAGVTQSPTHLIKTRGQQVTLRCSPISGHKSVSWYQQVLGQGPQFIFQYYEKEERGRGNFPDRFSARQFPNYSSELNVNALLLGDSALYLCASSFSGDGNQPQHFGDGTRLSIL.

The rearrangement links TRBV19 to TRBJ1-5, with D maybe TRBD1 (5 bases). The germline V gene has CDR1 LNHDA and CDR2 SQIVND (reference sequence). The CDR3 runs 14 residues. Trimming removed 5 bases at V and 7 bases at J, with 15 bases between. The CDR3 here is CASSYQGAFQPQHF. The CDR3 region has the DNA TGTGCCAGTAGTTATCAGGGTGCGTTCCAGCCCCAGCATTTT. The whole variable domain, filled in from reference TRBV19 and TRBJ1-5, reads DGGITQSPKYLFRKEGQNVTLSCEQNLNHDAMYWYRQDPGQGLRLIYYSQIVNDFQKGDIAEGYSVSREKKESFPLTVTSAQKNPTAFYLCASSYQGAFQPQHFGDGTRLSIL.

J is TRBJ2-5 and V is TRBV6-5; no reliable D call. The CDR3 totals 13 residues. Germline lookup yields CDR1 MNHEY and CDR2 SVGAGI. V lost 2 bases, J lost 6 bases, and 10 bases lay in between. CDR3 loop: CASSYPGMQTQYF. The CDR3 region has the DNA TGTGCCAGCAGTTACCCCGGTATGCAGACCCAGTACTTC.

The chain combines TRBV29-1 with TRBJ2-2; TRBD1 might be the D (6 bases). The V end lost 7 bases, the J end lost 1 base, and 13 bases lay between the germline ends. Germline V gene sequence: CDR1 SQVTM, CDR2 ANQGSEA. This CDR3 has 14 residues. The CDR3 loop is CSANPGQNTGELFF. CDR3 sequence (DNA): TGCAGCGCCAACCCGGGACAGAACACCGGGGAGCTGTTTTTT.

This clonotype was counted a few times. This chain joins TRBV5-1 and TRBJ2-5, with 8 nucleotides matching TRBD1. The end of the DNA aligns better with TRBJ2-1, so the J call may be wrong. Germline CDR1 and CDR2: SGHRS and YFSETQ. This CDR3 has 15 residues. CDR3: CATGYNRGMNNEQFF. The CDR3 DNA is TGCGCCACCGGGTACAACAGGGGGATGAACAATGAGCAGTTCTTC.

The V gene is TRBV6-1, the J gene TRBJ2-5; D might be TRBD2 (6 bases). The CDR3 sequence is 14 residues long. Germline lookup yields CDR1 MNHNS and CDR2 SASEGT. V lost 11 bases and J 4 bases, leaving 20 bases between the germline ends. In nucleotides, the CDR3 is TGTGCCGCCCAAAGGTATAGCGGAAGAGAGACCCAGTACTTC. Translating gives CAAQRYSGRETQYF.

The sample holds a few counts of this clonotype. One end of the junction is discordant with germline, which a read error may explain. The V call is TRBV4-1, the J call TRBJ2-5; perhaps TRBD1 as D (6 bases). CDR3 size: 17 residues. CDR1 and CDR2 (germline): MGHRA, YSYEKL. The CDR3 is CASSQDQGSLKRETQCF. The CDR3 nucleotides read TGCGCCAGCAGCCAAGACCAGGGGTCCCTTAAAAGAGAGACCCAGTGCTTC.

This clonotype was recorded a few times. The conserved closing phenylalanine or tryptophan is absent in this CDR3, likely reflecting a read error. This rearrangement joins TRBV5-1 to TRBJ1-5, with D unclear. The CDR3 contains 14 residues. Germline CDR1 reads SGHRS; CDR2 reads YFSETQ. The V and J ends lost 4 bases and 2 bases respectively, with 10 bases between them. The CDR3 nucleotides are TGCGCCAGCAGCAGCTGGGGAGGCAATCAGCCCCAGCATCTT. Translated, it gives CASSSWGGNQPQHL.

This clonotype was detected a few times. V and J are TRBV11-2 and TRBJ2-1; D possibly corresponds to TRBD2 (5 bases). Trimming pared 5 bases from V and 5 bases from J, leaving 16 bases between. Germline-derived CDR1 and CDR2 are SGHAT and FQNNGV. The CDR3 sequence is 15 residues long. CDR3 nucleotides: TGTGCCAGCAGCCCACCGCCGGGGAGAGACAATGAGCAGTTCTTC. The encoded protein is CASSPPPGRDNEQFF.

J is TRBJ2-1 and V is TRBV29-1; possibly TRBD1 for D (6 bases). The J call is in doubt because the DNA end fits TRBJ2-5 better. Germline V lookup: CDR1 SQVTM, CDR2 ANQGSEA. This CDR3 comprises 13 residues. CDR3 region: CSVVVQGKETQYF. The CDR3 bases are TGCAGCGTTGTTGTACAGGGAAAGGAGACCCAGTACTTC.

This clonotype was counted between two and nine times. CDR3 region: CASSSLRDYTGELFF. The CDR3 DNA sequence: TGTGCCAGCAGCTCTTTGAGGGATTACACCGGGGAGCTGTTTTTT. This chain joins TRBV11-2 and TRBJ2-2, with a tentative D call TRBD2 (5 bases). Germline CDR1 reads SGHAT; CDR2 reads FQNNGV. The CDR3 totals 15 residues. V lost 4 bases and J 3 bases, leaving 12 bases between the germline ends. Filled out from reference TRBV11-2 and TRBJ2-2, the complete variable domain reads EAGVAQSPRYKIIEKRQSVAFWCNPISGHATLYWYQQILGQGPKLLIQFQNNGVVDDSQLPKDRFSAERLKGVDSTLKIQPAKLEDSAVYLCASSSLRDYTGELFFGEGSRLTVL.

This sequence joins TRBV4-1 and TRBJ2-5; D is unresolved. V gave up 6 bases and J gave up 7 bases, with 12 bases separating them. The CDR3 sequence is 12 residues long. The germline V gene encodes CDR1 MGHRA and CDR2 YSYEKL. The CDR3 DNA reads TGCGCCAGCAGTCCTATCCTGGGGACCCAGTACTTC. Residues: CASSPILGTQYF.

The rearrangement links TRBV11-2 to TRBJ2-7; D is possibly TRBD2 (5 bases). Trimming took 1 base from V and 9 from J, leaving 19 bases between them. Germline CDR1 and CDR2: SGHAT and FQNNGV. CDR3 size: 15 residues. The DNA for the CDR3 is TGTGCCAGCAGCTTAGGTTCCACTAGTGGAGACGGGCAGTACTTC. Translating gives CASSLGSTSGDGQYF.

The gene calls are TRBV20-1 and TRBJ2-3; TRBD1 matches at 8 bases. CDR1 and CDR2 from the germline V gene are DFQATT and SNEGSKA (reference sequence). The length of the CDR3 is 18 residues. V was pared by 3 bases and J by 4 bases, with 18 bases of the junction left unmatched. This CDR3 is CSARAGGSVPGGADTQYF. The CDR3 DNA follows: TGCAGTGCTAGGGCTGGAGGTTCGGTTCCAGGGGGCGCAGATACGCAGTATTTT.

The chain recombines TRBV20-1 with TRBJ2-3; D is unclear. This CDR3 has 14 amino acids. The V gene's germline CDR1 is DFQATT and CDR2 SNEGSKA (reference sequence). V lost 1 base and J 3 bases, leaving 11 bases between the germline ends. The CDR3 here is CSARGSSGTDTQYF. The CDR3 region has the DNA TGCAGTGCTAGAGGTAGCTCCGGAACAGATACGCAGTATTTT.

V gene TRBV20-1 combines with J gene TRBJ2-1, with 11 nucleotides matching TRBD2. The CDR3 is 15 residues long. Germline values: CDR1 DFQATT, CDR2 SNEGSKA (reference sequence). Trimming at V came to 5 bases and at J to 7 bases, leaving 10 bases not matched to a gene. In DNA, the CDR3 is TGCAGTGCTGCCCAACTAGCGGGAGATGCTAATGAGCAGTTCTTC. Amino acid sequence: CSAAQLAGDANEQFF.

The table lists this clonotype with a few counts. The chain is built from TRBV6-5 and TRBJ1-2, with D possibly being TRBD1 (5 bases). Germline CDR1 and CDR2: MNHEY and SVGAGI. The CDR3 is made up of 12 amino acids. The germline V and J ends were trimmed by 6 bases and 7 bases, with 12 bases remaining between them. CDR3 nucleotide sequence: TGTGCCAGCAGGCAGGGTTTTGGTGGCTACACCTTC. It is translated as CASRQGFGGYTF.

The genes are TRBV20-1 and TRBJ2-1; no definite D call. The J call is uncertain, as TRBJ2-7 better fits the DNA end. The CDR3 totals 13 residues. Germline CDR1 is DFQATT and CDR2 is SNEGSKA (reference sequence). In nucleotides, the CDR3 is TGCAGTGCCCTACTGGACGGATACTACGAGCAGTACTTC. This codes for CSALLDGYYEQYF.

The CDR3 is CASSDRRGSKPDTQYF. The CDR3 nucleotides are TGTGCCAGCAGCGATCGGCGCGGGAGTAAACCAGATACGCAGTATTTT. The genes are TRBV28 and TRBJ2-3, with 7 bases lining up with TRBD2. CDR3 length: 16 amino acids. V was clipped by 6 bases and J by 4 bases; unmatched bases: 13. Germline loops: CDR1 MDHEN, CDR2 SYDVKM.

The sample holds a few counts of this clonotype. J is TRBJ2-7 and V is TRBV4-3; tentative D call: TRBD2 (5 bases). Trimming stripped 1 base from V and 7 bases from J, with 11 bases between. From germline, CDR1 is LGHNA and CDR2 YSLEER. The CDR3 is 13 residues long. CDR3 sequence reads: CASSQVRAREQYF. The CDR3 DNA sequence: TGCGCCAGCAGCCAAGTGAGGGCGAGGGAGCAGTACTTC.

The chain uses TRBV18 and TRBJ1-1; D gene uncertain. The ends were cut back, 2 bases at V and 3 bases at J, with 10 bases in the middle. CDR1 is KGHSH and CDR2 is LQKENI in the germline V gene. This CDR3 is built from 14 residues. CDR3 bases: TGTGCCAGCTCACCAAAGACACATTACACTGAAGCTTTCTTT. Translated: CASSPKTHYTEAFF.

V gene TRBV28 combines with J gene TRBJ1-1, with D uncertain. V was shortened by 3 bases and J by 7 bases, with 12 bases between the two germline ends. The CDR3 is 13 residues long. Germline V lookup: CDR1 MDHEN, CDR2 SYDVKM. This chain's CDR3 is CASSFRGLGEAFF. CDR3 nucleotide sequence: TGTGCCAGCAGTTTTAGAGGACTGGGTGAAGCTTTCTTT.

CDR3 loop: CASSEIRGPPYEQYF. In DNA, the CDR3 is TGTGCCAGCAGTGAAATAAGGGGGCCCCCCTACGAGCAGTACTTC. This chain uses TRBV6-1 with TRBJ2-7; 7 bases agree with TRBD1. Germline CDR1 and CDR2: MNHNS and SASEGT. V shed 2 bases, J shed 2 bases, and the junction held 6 bases outside the gene matches. The CDR3 totals 15 residues.

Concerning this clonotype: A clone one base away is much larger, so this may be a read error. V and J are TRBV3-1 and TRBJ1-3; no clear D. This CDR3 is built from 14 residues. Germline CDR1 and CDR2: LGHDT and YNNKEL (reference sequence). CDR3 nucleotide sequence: TGTGCCAGCACCCGTCAGGCAGCCGGTAACACCATATCTTTT. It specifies CASTRQAAGNTISF.